This T cell receptor beta chain was retrieved from a study of regulatory T cells in long-lasting Graves disease. Study-level points and caveats: Persistent cases favored TRBV28, TRBJ1-2 and TRBJ2-5.

Regarding time point: newly diagnosed GD, antithyroid drugs for less than 3 months. Extracted RNA from PBMCs served as the source of the TCR library. As concerns this clonotype: Its antigen is unidentified.

The TCR beta library used iRepertoire HTBI primers with Arm-PCR amplification of CDR3. TCRdb reprocessed the multiplex PCR reads with MiXCR, giving one entry per CDR3 protein. The sample holds 400,000 to 500,000 distinct CDR3 sequences, 14% seen once. The CDR3 runs 17 residues. The germline gives CDR1 SQVTM, CDR2 ANQGSEA. Trimming removed 0 bases from V and 2 bases from J; junction bases left unmatched: 6. The sample also formed part of further work on T cells in Graves' hyperthyroidism and ophthalmopathy. That study adds: An initial round of RT-PCR targeting the TCR CDR3 relied on the HTBI primer set. Blood also showed most of the thyroid clonotypes that were expanded above 0.001.

Sequenced material: peripheral blood mononuclear cells (PBMCs), taken at new diagnosis, from a patient treated with antithyroid drugs. The J gene is TRBJ2-6, the V gene TRBV29-1, with 8 bases matching TRBD1. This clonotype was obtained from a woman aged 45-65 years with Graves disease. The CDR3 region is CSVEDRARGPGANVLTF. The CDR3 DNA is TGCAGCGTTGAAGATCGGGCCAGGGGGCCTGGGGCCAACGTCCTGACTTTC.